The present entry profiles one TCR beta chain with its context. The antigen remains unidentified. This record belongs to a study of T cell responses to AZD1222 COVID-19 vaccine. Study overall: Pooled samples include second doses given at about 4 or 12 weeks. Notes on the study in general: Among vaccine-associated CD4 TCRs, coverage spanned spike, with dominance at 160-218 and 743-854. Baseline serostatus was positive in only a handful of AZD1222 recipients. Spike-specific TCR breadth and depth went up after people got two AZD1222 doses.

Data came from immunoSEQ multiplex PCR; TCRdb stores just in-frame clones and leaves some out. The table records around 100,000 clones, about 87% of them present only once. V shed 3 bases and J 6 bases; nucleotides not matched to a gene: 6. Germline lookup yields CDR1 MNHEY and CDR2 SVGAGI. The CDR3 spans 14 residues. V and J are TRBV6-5 and TRBJ2-7; TRBD1 matches at 9 bases. This sample comprised peripheral blood, obtained on day 0 of AZD1222 vaccination. This clonotype was obtained from an adult in good health. The CDR3 DNA reads as TGTGCCAGCAGTTATAACAGGGGGCCAGGCGAGCAGTACTTC. As protein: CASSYNRGPGEQYF.